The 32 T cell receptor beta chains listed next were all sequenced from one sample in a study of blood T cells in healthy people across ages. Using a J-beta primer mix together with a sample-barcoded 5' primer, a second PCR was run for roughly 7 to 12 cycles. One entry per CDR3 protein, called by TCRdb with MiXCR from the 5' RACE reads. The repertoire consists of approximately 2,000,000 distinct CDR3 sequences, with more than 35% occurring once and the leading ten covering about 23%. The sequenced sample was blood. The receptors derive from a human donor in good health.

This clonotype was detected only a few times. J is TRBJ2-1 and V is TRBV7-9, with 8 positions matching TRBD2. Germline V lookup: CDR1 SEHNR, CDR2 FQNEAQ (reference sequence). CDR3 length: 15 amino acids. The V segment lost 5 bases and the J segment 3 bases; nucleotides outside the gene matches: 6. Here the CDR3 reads CASSPQRGIYNEQFF. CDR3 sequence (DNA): TGTGCCAGCAGCCCCCAGCGGGGGATCTACAATGAGCAGTTCTTC. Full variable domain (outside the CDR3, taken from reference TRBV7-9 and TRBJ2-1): DTGVSQNPRHKITKRGQNVTFRCDPISEHNRLYWYRQTLGQGPEFLTYFQNEAQLEKSRLLSDRFSAERPKGSFSTLEIQRTEQGDSAMYLCASSPQRGIYNEQFFGPGTRLTVL.

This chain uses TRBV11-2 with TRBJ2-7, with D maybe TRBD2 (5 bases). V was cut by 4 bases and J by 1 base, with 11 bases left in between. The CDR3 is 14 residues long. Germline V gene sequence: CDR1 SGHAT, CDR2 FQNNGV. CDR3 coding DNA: TGTGCCAGCAGCTCAATTAGCGATTCCTACGAGCAGTACTTC. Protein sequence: CASSSISDSYEQYF.

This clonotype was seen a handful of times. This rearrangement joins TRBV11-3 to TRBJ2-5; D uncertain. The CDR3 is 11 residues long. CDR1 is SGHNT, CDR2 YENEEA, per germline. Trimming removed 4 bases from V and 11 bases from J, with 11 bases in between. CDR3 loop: CASSSRPEQYF. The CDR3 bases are TGTGCCAGCAGCTCCAGACCGGAGCAGTACTTC.

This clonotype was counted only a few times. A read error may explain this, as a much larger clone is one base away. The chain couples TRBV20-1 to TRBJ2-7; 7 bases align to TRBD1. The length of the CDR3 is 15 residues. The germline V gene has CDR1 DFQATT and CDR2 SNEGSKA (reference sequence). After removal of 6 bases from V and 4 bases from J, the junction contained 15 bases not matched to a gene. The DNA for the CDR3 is TGCAGTGCCACTATCCAACCGGGACAGAGTTACGAGCAGTACTTC. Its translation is CSATIQPGQSYEQYF.

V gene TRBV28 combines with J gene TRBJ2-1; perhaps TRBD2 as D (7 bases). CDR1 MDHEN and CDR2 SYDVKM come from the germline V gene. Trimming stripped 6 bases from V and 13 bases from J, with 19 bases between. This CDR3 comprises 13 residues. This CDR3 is CASREGGKNIQFF. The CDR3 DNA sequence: TGTGCCAGCAGAGAGGGGGGGAAAAACATTCAGTTCTTC.

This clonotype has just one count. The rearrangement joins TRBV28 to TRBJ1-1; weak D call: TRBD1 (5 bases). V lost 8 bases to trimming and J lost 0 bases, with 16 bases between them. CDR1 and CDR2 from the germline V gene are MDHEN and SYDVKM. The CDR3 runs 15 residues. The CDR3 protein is CASGGTPVLNTEAFF. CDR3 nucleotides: TGTGCCAGCGGAGGGACCCCGGTTCTGAACACTGAAGCTTTCTTT.

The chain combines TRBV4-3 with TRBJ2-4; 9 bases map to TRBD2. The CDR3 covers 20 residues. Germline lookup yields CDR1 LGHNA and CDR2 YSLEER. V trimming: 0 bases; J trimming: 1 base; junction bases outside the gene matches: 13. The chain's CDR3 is CASSQDWFLSGGSAKNIQYF. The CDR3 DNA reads TGCGCCAGCAGCCAAGATTGGTTCCTTAGCGGGGGATCGGCCAAAAACATTCAGTACTTC.

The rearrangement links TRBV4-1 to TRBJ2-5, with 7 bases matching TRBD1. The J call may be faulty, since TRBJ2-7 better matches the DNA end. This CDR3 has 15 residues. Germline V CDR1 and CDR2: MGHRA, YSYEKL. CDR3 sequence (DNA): TGCGCCAGCAGCCAAGTAATAACAGGGGCCTACGAGCAGTACTTC. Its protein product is CASSQVITGAYEQYF.

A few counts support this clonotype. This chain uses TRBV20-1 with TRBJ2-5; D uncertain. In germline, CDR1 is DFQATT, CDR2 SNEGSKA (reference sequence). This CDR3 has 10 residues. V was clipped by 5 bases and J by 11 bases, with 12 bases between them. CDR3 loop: CSAVRNEQYF. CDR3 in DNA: TGCAGTGCTGTGCGCAATGAGCAGTACTTC.

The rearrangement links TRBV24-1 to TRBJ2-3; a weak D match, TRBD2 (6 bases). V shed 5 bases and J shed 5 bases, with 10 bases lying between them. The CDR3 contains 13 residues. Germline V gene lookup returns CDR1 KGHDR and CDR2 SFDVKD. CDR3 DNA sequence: TGTGCCACCAGTGCCCGGGGGTTAGATACGCAGTATTTT. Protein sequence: CATSARGLDTQYF.

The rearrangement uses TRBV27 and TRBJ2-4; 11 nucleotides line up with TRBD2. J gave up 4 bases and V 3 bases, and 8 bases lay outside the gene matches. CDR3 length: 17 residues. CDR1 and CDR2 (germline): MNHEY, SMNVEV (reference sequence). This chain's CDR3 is CASSFYSGGAGKNIQYF. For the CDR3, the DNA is TGTGCCAGCAGTTTTTATAGCGGGGGGGCCGGGAAAAACATTCAGTACTTC.

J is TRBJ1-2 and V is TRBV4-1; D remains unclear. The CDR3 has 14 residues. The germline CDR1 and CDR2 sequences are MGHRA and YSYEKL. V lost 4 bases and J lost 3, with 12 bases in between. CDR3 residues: CASSRAERDYGYTF. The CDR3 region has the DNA TGCGCCAGCAGCCGGGCGGAGAGAGACTATGGCTACACCTTC.

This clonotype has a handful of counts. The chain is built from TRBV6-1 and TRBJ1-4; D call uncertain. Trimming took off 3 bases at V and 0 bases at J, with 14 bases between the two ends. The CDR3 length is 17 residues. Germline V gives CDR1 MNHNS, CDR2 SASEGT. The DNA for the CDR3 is TGTGCCAGCAGTGACGTCCTAAGTTTTGCAACTAATGAAAAACTGTTTTTT. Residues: CASSDVLSFATNEKLFF.

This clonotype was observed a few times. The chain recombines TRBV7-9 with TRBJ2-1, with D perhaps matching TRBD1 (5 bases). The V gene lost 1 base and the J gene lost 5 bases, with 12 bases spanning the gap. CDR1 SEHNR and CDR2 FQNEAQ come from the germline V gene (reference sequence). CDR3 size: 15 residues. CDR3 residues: CASSLDLQGDNEQFF. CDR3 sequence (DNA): TGTGCCAGCAGCTTAGACTTGCAGGGCGACAATGAGCAGTTCTTC.

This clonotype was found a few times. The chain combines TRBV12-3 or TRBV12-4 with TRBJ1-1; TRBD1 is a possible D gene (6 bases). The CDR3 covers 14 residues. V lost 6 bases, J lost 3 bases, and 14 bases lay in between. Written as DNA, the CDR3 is TGTGCCAGCAGCCCAGGGGCCAGGGACACTGAAGCTTTCTTT. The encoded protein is CASSPGARDTEAFF.

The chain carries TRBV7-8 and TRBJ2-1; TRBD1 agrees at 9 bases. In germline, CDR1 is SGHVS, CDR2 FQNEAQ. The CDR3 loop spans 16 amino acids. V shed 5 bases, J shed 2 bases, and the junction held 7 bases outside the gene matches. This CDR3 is CASSLSGTGPYNEQFF. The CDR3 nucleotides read TGTGCCAGCAGCCTCTCCGGGACAGGGCCCTACAATGAGCAGTTCTTC.

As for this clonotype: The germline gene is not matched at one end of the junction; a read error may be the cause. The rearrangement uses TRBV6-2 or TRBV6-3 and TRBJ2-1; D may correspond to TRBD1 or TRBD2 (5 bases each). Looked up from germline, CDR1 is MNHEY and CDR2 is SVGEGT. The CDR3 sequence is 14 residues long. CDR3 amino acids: CASSWTDSYNKQFF. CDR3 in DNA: TGTGCCAGCAGTTGGACTGACAGCTACAATAAGCAGTTCTTC.

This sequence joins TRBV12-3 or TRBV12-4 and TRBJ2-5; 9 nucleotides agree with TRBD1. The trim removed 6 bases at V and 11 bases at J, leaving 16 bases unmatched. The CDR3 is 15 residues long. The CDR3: CASSRPGQGRNEQYF. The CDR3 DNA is TGTGCCAGCAGCCGACCGGGACAGGGTAGGAATGAGCAGTACTTC.

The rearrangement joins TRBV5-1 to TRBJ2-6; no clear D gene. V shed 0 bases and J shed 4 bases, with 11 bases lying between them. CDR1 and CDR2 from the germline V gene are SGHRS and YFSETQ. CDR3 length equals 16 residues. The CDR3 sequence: CASSLDKGSGANVLTF. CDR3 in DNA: TGCGCCAGCAGCTTGGATAAAGGGTCCGGGGCCAACGTCCTGACTTTC.

The CDR3 sequence: CASSSLSGGHNEQFF. In DNA form, the CDR3 reads TGTGCCAGCAGCTCCTTATCTGGGGGCCACAATGAGCAGTTCTTC. The chain employs TRBV7-9 and TRBJ2-1, with a possible D match to TRBD1 (6 bases). The germline V and J ends were trimmed by 4 bases and 5 bases, with 15 bases remaining between them. CDR3 length equals 15 residues. Per germline, CDR1 SEHNR and CDR2 FQNEAQ (reference sequence).

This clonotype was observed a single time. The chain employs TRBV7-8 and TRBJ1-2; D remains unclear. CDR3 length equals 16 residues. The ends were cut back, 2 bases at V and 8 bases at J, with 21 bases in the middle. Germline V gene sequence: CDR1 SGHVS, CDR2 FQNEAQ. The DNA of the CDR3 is TGTGCCAGCAGCTTAAGAGCTAGGCCCTCTAGTCAAGGCTACACCTTC. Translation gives CASSLRARPSSQGYTF.

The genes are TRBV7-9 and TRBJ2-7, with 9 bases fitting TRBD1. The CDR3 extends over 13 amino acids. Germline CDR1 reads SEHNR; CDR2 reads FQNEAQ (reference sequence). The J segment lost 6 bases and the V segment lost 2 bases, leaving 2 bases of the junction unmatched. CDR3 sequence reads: CASSLTGGAEQYF. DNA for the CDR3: TGTGCCAGCAGCTTAACAGGGGGCGCCGAGCAGTACTTC.

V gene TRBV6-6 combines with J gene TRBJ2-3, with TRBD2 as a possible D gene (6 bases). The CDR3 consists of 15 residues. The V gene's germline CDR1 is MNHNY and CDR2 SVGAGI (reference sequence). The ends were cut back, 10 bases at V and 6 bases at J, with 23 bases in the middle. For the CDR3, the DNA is TGTGCCACCGGGAAGCCTAAAGGGACTTCGGATACGCAGTATTTT. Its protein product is CATGKPKGTSDTQYF.

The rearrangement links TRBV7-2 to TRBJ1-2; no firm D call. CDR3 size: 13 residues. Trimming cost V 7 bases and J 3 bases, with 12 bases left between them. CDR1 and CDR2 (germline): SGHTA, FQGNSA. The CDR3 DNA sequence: TGTGCCAGCACCGCGGGGTCTTACTATGGCTACACCTTC. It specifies CASTAGSYYGYTF.

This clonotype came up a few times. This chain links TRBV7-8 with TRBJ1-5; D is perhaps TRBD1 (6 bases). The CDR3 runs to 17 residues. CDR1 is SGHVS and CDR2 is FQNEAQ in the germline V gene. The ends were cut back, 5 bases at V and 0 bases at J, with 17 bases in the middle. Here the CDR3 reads CASSPWDKAYSNQPQHF. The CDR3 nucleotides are TGTGCCAGCAGCCCGTGGGACAAGGCTTATAGCAATCAGCCCCAGCATTTT.

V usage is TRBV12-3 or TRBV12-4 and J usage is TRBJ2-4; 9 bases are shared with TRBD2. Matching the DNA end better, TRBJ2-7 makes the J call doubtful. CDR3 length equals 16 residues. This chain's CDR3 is CASSLALSGRDYEQYF. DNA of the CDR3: TGTGCCAGCAGTTTAGCCCTTAGCGGGAGAGACTACGAGCAGTACTTC.

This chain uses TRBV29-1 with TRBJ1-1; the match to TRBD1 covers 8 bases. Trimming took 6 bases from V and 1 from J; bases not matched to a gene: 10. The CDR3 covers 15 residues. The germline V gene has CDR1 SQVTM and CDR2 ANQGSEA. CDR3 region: CSVNPTQGGNTEAFF. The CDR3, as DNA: TGCAGCGTCAACCCCACACAGGGGGGGAACACTGAAGCTTTCTTT.

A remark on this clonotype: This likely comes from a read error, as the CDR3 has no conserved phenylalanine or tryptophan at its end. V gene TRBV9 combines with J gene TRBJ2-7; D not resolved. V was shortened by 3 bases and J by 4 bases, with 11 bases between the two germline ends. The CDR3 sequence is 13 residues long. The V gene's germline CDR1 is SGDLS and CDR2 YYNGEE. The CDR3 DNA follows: TGTGCCAGCAGCGGGAGCCCCAGTTACGAGCAGTACTGC. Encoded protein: CASSGSPSYEQYC.

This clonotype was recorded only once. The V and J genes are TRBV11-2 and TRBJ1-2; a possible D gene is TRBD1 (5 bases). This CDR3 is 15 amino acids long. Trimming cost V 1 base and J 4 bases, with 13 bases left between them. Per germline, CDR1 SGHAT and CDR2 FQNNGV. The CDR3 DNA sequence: TGTGCCAGCAGCTTAGGGTCAGAGAGGGGCTATGGCTACACCTTC. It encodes CASSLGSERGYGYTF.

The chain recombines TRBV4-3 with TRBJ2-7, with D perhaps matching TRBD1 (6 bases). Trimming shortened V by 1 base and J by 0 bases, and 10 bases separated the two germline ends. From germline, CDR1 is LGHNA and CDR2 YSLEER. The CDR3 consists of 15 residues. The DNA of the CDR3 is TGCGCCAGCAGCCAAGCCTGGACAGACTCCTACGAGCAGTACTTC. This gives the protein CASSQAWTDSYEQYF.

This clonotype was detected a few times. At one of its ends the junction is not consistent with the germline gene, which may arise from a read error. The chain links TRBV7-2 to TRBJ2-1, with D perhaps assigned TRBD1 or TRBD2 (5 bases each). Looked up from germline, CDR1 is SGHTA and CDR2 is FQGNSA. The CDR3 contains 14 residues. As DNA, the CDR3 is TGTGCCAGTAGCTCCCGGGACCCATGGAATGAGCAGTTCTTC. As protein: CASSSRDPWNEQFF. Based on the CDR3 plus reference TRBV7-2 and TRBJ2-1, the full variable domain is GAGVSQSPSNKVTEKGKDVELRCDPISGHTALYWYRQSLGQGLEFLIYFQGNSAPDKSGLPSDRFSAERTGGSVSTLTIQRTQQEDSAVYLCASSSRDPWNEQFFGPGTRLTVL.

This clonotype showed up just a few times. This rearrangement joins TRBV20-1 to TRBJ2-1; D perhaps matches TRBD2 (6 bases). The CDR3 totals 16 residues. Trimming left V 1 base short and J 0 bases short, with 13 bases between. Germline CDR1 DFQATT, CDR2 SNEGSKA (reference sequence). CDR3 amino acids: CSARADGSGSYNEQFF. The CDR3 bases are TGCAGTGCTAGAGCGGACGGTAGCGGCTCCTACAATGAGCAGTTCTTC.